This T cell receptor beta chain was identified in a study of T cell responses to AZD1222 COVID-19 vaccine (dated by TCRdb to the early 2020s). About the full investigation: A total of around 240 trial participants underwent TCR sequencing, of whom 200 to 220 had received two doses of AZD1222 and around 25 had received two doses of the MenACWY control vaccine. Trial participants were enrolled by age into subgroups of 18-55, 56-69 and 70-plus years, and roughly 160, 29 and 62 TCR-sequenced participants, respectively, were included in these subgroups.

The time point label, read with the paper, signifies: about 28 days (+/-7) after the second vaccine dose. AZD1222 recipients given second doses at about 4 weeks or at about 12 weeks were pooled, since spike-specific TCR depth and breadth were not found to differ between the two schedules. Vaccinee samples came from UK trials COV001 and COV002, including a single-blind randomized controlled phase 2/3 trial of AZD1222 (ChAdOx1 nCoV-19) in healthy adults. For TCRbeta chain sequencing, PBMC samples were collected from trial participants at day 0 and at day 28 after the second dose. The CDR3 regions of human TCRbeta chains were analyzed by immunosequencing. As for the authors' bioinformatics: TCRs in the repertoires were compared against a reference library of SARS-CoV-2-specific TCRs that had been generated with the MIRA antigen-specificity platform. Breadth was defined as the fraction of unique TCRs that were SARS-CoV-2-associated, and depth was defined as the fraction of total T cells that were SARS-CoV-2-associated. Using the MIRA data, each spike-specific TCR was mapped to the spike region that the TCR reacts to and placed in a CD4 or CD8 class. Log10-transformed breadth and depth values were compared by one-way ANOVA with Sidak's multiple comparisons tests. This immuneACCESS table, as held by TCRdb, lists in-frame sequences with V and J called but not all clones. Of the missing ones, under half trace to an unresolved V gene in checked studies; the others have no known cause. Clone size and the V and J calls come from that table; the DNA yielded D and trimming. The sample includes about 170,000 clones, with approximately 90% observed a single time. The leading ten clones occupy approximately 0.97% of the sample.

Between the V and J ends, shortened by 4 bases and 4 bases respectively, the junction contains 10 bases. From the germline V gene, CDR1 is MNHEY and CDR2 is SVGEGT. The CDR3 runs 13 residues from the cysteine to the phenylalanine. Only the CDR3 part of the read is kept: 39 bases, read in frame from the first base. Study-wide conclusions, independent of this receptor: The whole spike protein was spanned by vaccine-associated CD4 TCRs, and dominant responses were seen in regions 160-218 and 743-854. Because no samples from the day 14 peak response were available, repertoires could be characterized only after the peak T cell response. Participants were mostly white British, with more females than males. The authors suggested clonal diversity may have been underestimated. Epitopes outside the regions mutated in the B.1.351 and B.1.1.7 variants were reportedly recognized by nearly half of the unique spike-specific TCRs. A significant rise in spike-specific TCR breadth and depth was observed after two AZD1222 doses relative to day 0 and relative to MenACWY recipients. The 56-69-year group was small, and its depth increase did not reach significance, likely because of low power. Conclusions about previously exposed vaccinees were limited because only six AZD1222 recipients were SARS-CoV-2 seropositive at baseline.

This clone was seen just once. Its target antigen remains unknown. Base quality data are lacking; no much larger clone is found one base away. The chain is encoded by TRBV6-2 or TRBV6-3 joined to TRBJ1-2, with the D gene call left open. This receptor was identified in an adult who received the AZD1222 COVID-19 vaccine. Sequences were derived from peripheral blood, sampled 28 days after the second AZD1222 dose. The CDR3 protein is CASSFPLIYGYTF. Here is the DNA: TGTGCCAGCAGTTTCCCCTTGATCTATGGCTACACCTTC.